The rows below give T cell receptor beta chains drawn from one sample of a study of a mutant IDH1 vaccine in newly diagnosed glioma. Sequenced by immunoSEQ multiplex PCR; TCRdb stores in-frame clones only, minus some. The table has 60,000 to 65,000 clones, 83% seen once. For these receptors, no antigen is known. The material was PBMCs, obtained from a glioma patient whose treatment included an IDH1 peptide vaccine. These TCRs come from a man aged 30-40 years with glioma. The CDR3 runs from the conserved cysteine through the conserved F or W. The D gene is left open where the match is weak. Clone size is given for some rows only: seen once, a few or many times, or a class if the clone is expanded.

cdr3_aa | cdr3_nt | clone_size | j_call | d_call | v_call | cdr3_length
CASSVGSGGSNTEAFF | TGTGCCAGCAGCGTGGGATCCGGGGGATCGAACACTGAAGCTTTCTTT | few | TRBJ1-1 | NA | TRBV7-9 | 16
CASSAGTGGYSDEQFF | TGTGCCAGCAGTGCCGGGACAGGGGGGTATTCGGATGAGCAGTTCTTC | NA | TRBJ2-1 | TRBD1 | TRBV6-1 | 16
CASSWDRGLLYF | TGCGCCAGCAGCTGGGACAGAGGGTTACTGTACTTC | NA | TRBJ2-5 | TRBD1 | TRBV5-1 | 12
CASSFYGKENYGYTF | TGTGCCAGCAGCTTTTATGGGAAGGAGAACTATGGCTACACCTTC | NA | TRBJ1-2 | NA | TRBV7-2 | 15
CASTGQGGNYGYTF | TGTGCCAGCACCGGACAGGGTGGAAACTATGGCTACACCTTC | NA | TRBJ1-2 | TRBD1 | TRBV6-6 | 14
CASSTGIRTDTQYF | TGTGCCAGCAGTACAGGGATCCGCACAGATACGCAGTATTTT | NA | TRBJ2-3 | NA | TRBV6-5 | 14
CASSRGGVSYEQYF | TGTGCCAGCAGCAGGGGCGGGGTATCCTACGAGCAGTACTTC | NA | TRBJ2-7 | NA | TRBV14 | 14
CASSVQGGVAGELFF | TGTGCCAGCAGCGTCCAGGGAGGTGTCGCCGGGGAGCTGTTTTTT | NA | TRBJ2-2 | NA | TRBV9 | 15
CASSLVSGSETDTQYF | TGCGCCAGCAGCTTGGTGTCAGGGTCTGAAACAGATACGCAGTATTTT | once | TRBJ2-3 | NA | TRBV5-1 | 16
CASSMWTRNSPLHF | TGTGCCAGTAGTATGTGGACTCGCAATTCACCCCTCCACTTT | NA | TRBJ1-6 | NA | TRBV19 | 14
CASSFRQSYGYTF | TGTGCCAGCAGCTTCCGGCAATCTTATGGCTACACCTTC | NA | TRBJ1-2 | NA | TRBV11-2 | 13
CASRDSRSYNSPLHF | TGTGCCAGCAGGGACAGTCGCTCCTATAATTCACCCCTCCACTTT | NA | TRBJ1-6 | NA | TRBV28 | 15
CASSVQRYTEAFF | TGTGCCAGCAGTGTTCAGCGGTACACTGAAGCTTTCTTT | NA | TRBJ1-1 | NA | TRBV2 | 13
CASSIPTINIQYF | TGTGCCAGTAGTATCCCTACCATAAACATTCAGTACTTC | NA | TRBJ2-4 | NA | TRBV19 | 13
CASSLARGQGNGNGKGYTF | TGTGCCAGCAGTCTCGCTCGGGGACAGGGAAACGGTAACGGGAAAGGCTACACCTTC | NA | TRBJ1-2 | TRBD1 | TRBV27 | 19
CATSPGGSNTGELFF | TGTGCCACCAGCCCTGGGGGTTCGAACACCGGGGAGCTGTTTTTT | once | TRBJ2-2 | NA | TRBV15 | 15
CASSELVSTPYTF | TGTGCCAGCAGTGAATTAGTTAGTACTCCCTACACCTTC | once | TRBJ1-2 | NA | TRBV25-1 | 13
CASSTGGGGGGYTF | TGTGCCAGCTCTACAGGGGGCGGAGGTGGAGGCTACACCTTC | NA | TRBJ1-2 | TRBD1 | TRBV18 | 14
CAWSVAATNEKLFF | TGTGCCTGGAGTGTGGCGGCAACTAATGAAAAACTGTTTTTT | NA | TRBJ1-4 | NA | TRBV30 | 14
CAWSRGQGFGYTF | TGTGCCTGGAGCCGCGGACAGGGGTTTGGCTACACCTTC | few | TRBJ1-2 | TRBD1 | TRBV30 | 13
CASSRSRTGGIQYF | TGTGCCAGCAGTCGCTCAAGAACAGGGGGCATTCAGTACTTC | NA | TRBJ2-4 | TRBD1 | TRBV27 | 14
CASSWGGGSHGYTF | TGTGCCAGCAGCTGGGGAGGGGGTAGCCATGGCTACACCTTC | NA | TRBJ1-2 | NA | TRBV5-8 | 14
CASSGDATNEKLFF | TGCGCCAGCAGTGGGGACGCAACTAATGAAAAACTGTTTTTT | once | TRBJ1-4 | NA | TRBV10-1 | 14
CATQGGVDEMETQYF | TGTGCCACTCAGGGGGGAGTAGATGAGATGGAGACCCAGTACTTC | NA | TRBJ2-5 | NA | TRBV10-3 | 15
CASSSQMQGAGNTIYF | TGCGCCAGCAGCTCCCAGATGCAGGGGGCTGGAAACACCATATATTTT | NA | TRBJ1-3 | TRBD1 | TRBV5-1 | 16
CASRAEGTSGNTIYF | TGCGCCAGCCGGGCGGAGGGGACGTCTGGAAACACCATATATTTT | NA | TRBJ1-3 | NA | TRBV5-1 | 15
CASRSPGTGATEQFF | TGTGCCAGCAGGTCTCCCGGGACAGGTGCTACTGAGCAGTTCTTC | NA | TRBJ2-1 | TRBD1 | TRBV6-5 | 15
CASSTREGMSNQPQHF | TGTGCCAGTAGTACACGGGAGGGTATGAGCAATCAGCCCCAGCATTTT | NA | TRBJ1-5 | NA | TRBV19 | 16